The next 16 T cell receptor beta chains were all read from a single sample in a study of cytomegalovirus exposure and HLA in healthy donors. The protocol was immunoSEQ multiplex PCR, while the TCRdb copy is restricted to in-frame clones and leaves out a portion. The sample shows over 150,000 clones, about 96% of them seen only once. The sequenced sample was PBMCs. These receptors were taken from a woman between 18 and 29 years old in good health and CMV-seronegative.

The J gene is TRBJ2-3, the V gene TRBV7-9; TRBD2 is a possible D gene (6 bases). The CDR3 runs to 12 residues. From germline, CDR1 is SEHNR and CDR2 FQNEAQ (reference sequence). V was shortened by 8 bases and J by 1 base, with 7 bases between the two germline ends. DNA of the CDR3: TGTGCCAGCCCGGGGGGCACAGATACGCAGTATTTT. Protein sequence: CASPGGTDTQYF.

The rearrangement joins TRBV19 to TRBJ2-7; D is perhaps TRBD2 (5 bases). V gave up 1 base and J gave up 3 bases, with 7 bases separating them. This CDR3 spans 13 amino acids. Germline CDR1 LNHDA, CDR2 SQIVND (reference sequence). The CDR3 protein is CASSIAGDYEQYF. The CDR3 DNA follows: TGTGCCAGTAGTATAGCCGGGGACTACGAGCAGTACTTC.

V gene TRBV6-1 combines with J gene TRBJ1-6; D gene uncertain. The CDR3 sequence is 14 residues long. The V and J ends lost 2 bases and 16 bases respectively, with 18 bases between them. In germline, CDR1 is MNHNS, CDR2 SASEGT. CDR3 coding DNA: TGTGCCAGCAGTGAACAACCGGAACTACTCTTTCTCCACTTT. Protein: CASSEQPELLFLHF.

J is TRBJ1-2 and V is TRBV5-1; 11 bases are a match to TRBD1. Losses at the gene ends were 0 bases for V and 9 bases for J; bases not matched to a gene: 4. The CDR3 has 14 residues. Germline lookup yields CDR1 SGHRS and CDR2 YFSETQ. CDR3: CASSLGTGGRSYTF. Written as DNA, the CDR3 is TGCGCCAGCAGCTTGGGGACAGGGGGCAGAAGCTACACCTTC.

The J gene is TRBJ2-7, the V gene TRBV28, with a tentative D call TRBD2 (5 bases). Germline CDR1 is MDHEN and CDR2 is SYDVKM. The CDR3 contains 13 residues. Trimming removed 8 bases from V and 0 bases from J, with 11 bases in between. The CDR3 here is CASGLEGSYEQYF. The CDR3 DNA follows: TGTGCCAGCGGCCTAGAGGGCTCCTACGAGCAGTACTTC.

The rearrangement uses TRBV11-2 and TRBJ2-1, with 10 positions matching TRBD2. The CDR3 is 16 residues long. Trimming removed 1 base from V and 5 bases from J; junction bases left unmatched: 5. In germline, CDR1 is SGHAT, CDR2 FQNNGV. The CDR3 nucleotides are TGTGCCAGCAGCTTAGTAGCGGGGGGTCGGGACAATGAGCAGTTCTTC. This gives the protein CASSLVAGGRDNEQFF.

The chain carries TRBV19 and TRBJ2-7; 10 bases align to TRBD2. Trimming removed 3 bases from V and 0 bases from J; junction bases left unmatched: 5. The CDR3 runs to 16 residues. Per the germline V gene, CDR1 is LNHDA and CDR2 is SQIVND (reference sequence). In nucleotides, the CDR3 is TGTGCCAGTAGTATTAGGGCTAGCGGGAGCTCCTACGAGCAGTACTTC. Its protein is CASSIRASGSSYEQYF.

This clone was detected only once. The chain uses TRBV27 and TRBJ1-1; a possible D gene is TRBD1 (5 bases). CDR1 is MNHEY and CDR2 is SMNVEV in the germline V gene (reference sequence). The length of the CDR3 is 13 residues. The V end was cut by 6 bases, the J end by 4 bases, with 12 bases between. CDR3 in DNA: TGTGCCAGCAGCTCAGGGATGGGCACTGAAGCTTTCTTT. Protein sequence: CASSSGMGTEAFF.

The chain employs TRBV6-5 and TRBJ2-3; 7 nucleotides agree with TRBD1. J gave up 6 bases and V 5 bases, and 8 bases lay outside the gene matches. Germline V gene sequence: CDR1 MNHEY, CDR2 SVGAGI. The CDR3 length is 14 residues. The DNA of the CDR3 is TGTGCCAGCAGTAACTGGGGGACAGTGGATACGCAGTATTTT. Translation gives CASSNWGTVDTQYF.

This clone was picked up a small number of times. The chain couples TRBV2 to TRBJ1-5; D is possibly TRBD1 (6 bases). Germline CDR1 is SNHLY and CDR2 is FYNNEI. V was shortened by 1 base and J by 2 bases, with 9 bases between the two germline ends. This CDR3 has 15 residues. The CDR3 DNA is TGTGCCAGCAGTGAAGAACAGGGTGGCAATCAGCCCCAGCATTTT. Protein sequence: CASSEEQGGNQPQHF.

The chain combines TRBV19 with TRBJ1-3, with TRBD1 matching 9 bases. The CDR3 totals 16 residues. In germline, CDR1 is LNHDA, CDR2 SQIVND (reference sequence). The trim removed 5 bases at V and 0 bases at J, leaving 5 bases unmatched. CDR3 residues: CASSPGTGLSGNTIYF. Here the CDR3 DNA reads TGTGCCAGTAGTCCCGGGACAGGGCTCTCTGGAAACACCATATATTTT.

The chain combines TRBV11-2 with TRBJ2-2, with 9 bases fitting TRBD2. The CDR3 runs 15 residues. CDR1 is SGHAT and CDR2 is FQNNGV in the germline V gene. V was clipped by 1 base and J by 4 bases; unmatched bases: 1. CDR3: CASSLVRGGTGELFF. The CDR3, as DNA: TGTGCCAGCAGCTTAGTGCGGGGGGGCACCGGGGAGCTGTTTTTT.

This chain's CDR3 is CASSLGGSSSYEQYF. The CDR3 nucleotides read TGCGCCAGCAGCTTGGGAGGGAGCAGCTCCTACGAGCAGTACTTC. The J gene is TRBJ2-7, the V gene TRBV5-1, with D maybe TRBD2 (5 bases). The CDR3 totals 15 residues. V was cut by 0 bases and J by 0 bases, with 10 bases left in between. The germline gives CDR1 SGHRS, CDR2 YFSETQ.

The chain couples TRBV27 to TRBJ1-6, with 9 bases aligning to TRBD1. Germline-derived CDR1 and CDR2 are MNHEY and SMNVEV (reference sequence). V shed 2 bases and J 8 bases; nucleotides not matched to a gene: 4. The CDR3 runs to 15 residues. The CDR3 reads CASSLTGTGYSPLHF. CDR3 bases: TGTGCCAGCAGTTTAACCGGGACAGGGTATTCACCCCTCCACTTT.

A single count supports this clone. This sequence joins TRBV19 and TRBJ2-1, with a possible D match to TRBD1 (6 bases). Per the germline V gene, CDR1 is LNHDA and CDR2 is SQIVND (reference sequence). V was shortened by 7 bases and J by 4 bases, with 14 bases between the two germline ends. The CDR3 has 14 amino acids. The CDR3 bases are TGTGCCAGTAACGACAGGAGGTTATACAATGAGCAGTTCTTC. This gives the protein CASNDRRLYNEQFF. Using reference TRBV19 and TRBJ2-1 for the parts outside the CDR3, the full variable domain is DGGITQSPKYLFRKEGQNVTLSCEQNLNHDAMYWYRQDPGQGLRLIYYSQIVNDFQKGDIAEGYSVSREKKESFPLTVTSAQKNPTAFYLCASNDRRLYNEQFFGPGTRLTVL.

V is TRBV4-1 and J is TRBJ1-1; TRBD1 matches 7 bases. This CDR3 region has 16 residues. J was trimmed by 6 bases and V by 0 bases; bases with no gene match: 10. Germline values: CDR1 MGHRA, CDR2 YSYEKL. The CDR3 is CASSQEVDRPGAEAFF. The CDR3 DNA reads as TGCGCCAGCAGCCAAGAAGTGGACAGGCCTGGCGCTGAAGCTTTCTTT.